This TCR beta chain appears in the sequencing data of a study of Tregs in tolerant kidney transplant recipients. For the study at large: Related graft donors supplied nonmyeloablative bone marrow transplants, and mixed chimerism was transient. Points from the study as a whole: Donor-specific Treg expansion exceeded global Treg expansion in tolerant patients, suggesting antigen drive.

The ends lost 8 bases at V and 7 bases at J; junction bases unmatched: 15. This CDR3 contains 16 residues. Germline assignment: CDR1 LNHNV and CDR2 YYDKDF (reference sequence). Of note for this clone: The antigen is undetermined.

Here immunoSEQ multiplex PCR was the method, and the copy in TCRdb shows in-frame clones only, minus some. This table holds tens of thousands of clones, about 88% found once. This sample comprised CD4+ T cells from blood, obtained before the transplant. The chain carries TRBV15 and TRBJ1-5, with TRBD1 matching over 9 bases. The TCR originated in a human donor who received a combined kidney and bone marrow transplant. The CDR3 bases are TGTGCCACCCCTTTCTCGGGACAGGGAAGAGGCCAGCCCCAGCATTTT. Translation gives CATPFSGQGRGQPQHF.